A single TCR beta chain is shown here with its context. The data stem from a study of blood T cell repertoires in COVID-19. CDR1 SNHLY and CDR2 FYNNEI come from the germline V gene. V dropped 10 bases and J dropped 0; count of bases not matched to a gene: 5. The CDR3 is 13 amino acids. The assay was immunoSEQ multiplex PCR, and TCRdb's table has in-frame clones only and misses some. The sample lists fewer than 600,000 clones; 88% were seen once. All recovered Cohort 3 donors got two negative PCRs, got clearance, or saw symptom resolution. Sequencing was performed on PBMCs or T cells enriched from blood (not recorded which). The origin of this receptor is a woman aged 40 to 55 who had recovered from COVID-19. This chain links TRBV2 with TRBJ1-1, with 7 positions matching TRBD1. In DNA form, the CDR3 reads TGTGCCACCCAGGACAGGATGAACACTGAAGCTTTCTTT. As protein: CATQDRMNTEAFF.